The 10 T cell receptor beta chains listed next were all sequenced from one sample in a study of post-analysis software for immune sequencing data. Unique molecular identifiers had been added to the TCR beta cDNA libraries. TCRdb independently ran MiXCR on the PCR reads; one entry per CDR3 protein. This table has approximately 400,000 distinct CDR3 sequences, 30% to 45% appearing once. No antigen is known for these receptors. The study's findings and limits: About 5 TRBV segments, including TRBV5-6, TRBV5-1 and TRBV20-1, were more frequent in patients than controls.

Material for sequencing was blood. Source of these receptors: a girl aged 5 to 17 with multiple sclerosis.

The chain has TRBV18 and TRBJ2-3; possibly TRBD1 or TRBD2 for D (6 bases each). Trimming pared 3 bases from V and 10 bases from J, leaving 23 bases between. CDR3 length equals 16 residues. Germline V gives CDR1 KGHSH, CDR2 LQKENI. The CDR3 spells CASSPRLAEGEKSQYF. In nucleotides, the CDR3 is TGTGCCAGCTCACCTCGATTAGCGGAGGGGGAAAAATCGCAGTATTTT.

V gene TRBV7-2 combines with J gene TRBJ2-5, with 8 bases aligning to TRBD1. Germline assignment: CDR1 SGHTA and CDR2 FQGNSA. The CDR3 contains 11 residues. The V segment lost 6 bases and the J segment 9 bases; nucleotides outside the gene matches: 3. This chain's CDR3 is CASRDREAQYF. CDR3 coding DNA: TGTGCCAGCAGGGACAGGGAGGCCCAGTACTTC.

This clonotype was seen a handful of times. The chain has TRBV29-1 and TRBJ1-2; D remains unclear. The V and J ends lost 4 bases and 0 bases respectively, with 15 bases between them. CDR3 length: 15 amino acids. Germline loops: CDR1 SQVTM, CDR2 ANQGSEA. CDR3 nucleotides: TGCAGCGTTGCGGGCAGTGAGAGATCTAACTATGGCTACACCTTC. It encodes CSVAGSERSNYGYTF.

The genes are TRBV7-2 and TRBJ2-7, with a possible D match to TRBD2 (5 bases). CDR1 and CDR2 (germline): SGHTA, FQGNSA. Trimming stripped 3 bases from V and 0 bases from J, with 12 bases between. This CDR3 is built from 15 residues. CDR3 amino acids: CASSFGLRSSYEQYF. The CDR3 region has the DNA TGTGCCAGCAGCTTCGGACTTCGCTCCTCCTACGAGCAGTACTTC.

This chain uses TRBV7-9 with TRBJ1-3, with TRBD1 identical over 8 bases. The CDR3 totals 14 residues. With V trimmed by 5 bases and J by 1 base, 1 base remained unmatched. Germline assignment: CDR1 SEHNR and CDR2 FQNEAQ (reference sequence). CDR3 sequence: CASSRTGSGNTIYF. The CDR3 coding sequence is TGTGCCAGCAGCCGGACAGGGTCTGGAAACACCATATATTTT.

The chain couples TRBV5-1 to TRBJ2-5; 12 bases match TRBD2. This CDR3 contains 16 residues. V trimming: 2 bases; J trimming: 11 bases; junction bases outside the gene matches: 13. Germline V gene sequence: CDR1 SGHRS, CDR2 YFSETQ. The CDR3 is CASSLPLAGGYNEQYF. CDR3 nucleotide sequence: TGCGCCAGCAGCTTACCACTAGCGGGGGGTTACAATGAGCAGTACTTC.

This clonotype showed up just once. The chain is built from TRBV27 and TRBJ1-4, with D perhaps matching TRBD1 (6 bases). This CDR3 comprises 14 residues. V gave up 4 bases and J gave up 3 bases, with 9 bases separating them. Germline-derived CDR1 and CDR2 are MNHEY and SMNVEV (reference sequence). Written as DNA, the CDR3 is TGTGCCAGCAGTTCACAGGGTTCTAATGAAAAACTGTTTTTT. It is translated as CASSSQGSNEKLFF.

The chain recombines TRBV5-4 with TRBJ2-1, with 9 bases identical to TRBD2. The germline CDR1 and CDR2 sequences are SGHNT and YYREEE (reference sequence). The length of the CDR3 is 16 residues. V lost 0 bases, J lost 7 bases, and 8 bases stayed unmatched. The DNA for the CDR3 is TGTGCCAGCAGCTTGGAGGCGACTAGCGGCCTTAATGAGCAGTTCTTC. Its protein is CASSLEATSGLNEQFF. The entire variable domain, with the rest obtained from reference TRBV5-4 and TRBJ2-1, is as follows: ETGVTQSPTHLIKTRGQQVTLRCSSQSGHNTVSWYQQALGQGPQFIFQYYREEENGRGNFPPRFSGLQFPNYSSELNVNALELDDSALYLCASSLEATSGLNEQFFGPGTRLTVL.

Only a few counts were recorded for this clonotype. V gene TRBV15 combines with J gene TRBJ2-5, with TRBD1 identical over 9 bases. The CDR3 length is 15 residues. Germline V CDR1 and CDR2: LNHNV, YYDKDF (reference sequence). V lost 3 bases and J lost 6; bases outside the gene matches: 8. The chain's CDR3 is CATSSYRGLEKTQYF. The CDR3 DNA reads TGTGCCACCAGCAGCTACAGGGGGCTGGAGAAGACCCAGTACTTC.

This clonotype was seen only a few times. This sequence joins TRBV4-2 and TRBJ2-7; TRBD2 aligns across 8 bases. The CDR3 sequence is 14 residues long. J gave up 2 bases and V 0 bases, and 0 bases lay outside the gene matches. Germline V gene sequence: CDR1 LGHNA, CDR2 YNFKEQ. The CDR3 protein is CASSQEGLAYEQYF. The DNA of the CDR3 is TGTGCCAGCAGCCAAGAGGGACTAGCCTACGAGCAGTACTTC.